Below are 27 T cell receptor beta chains sequenced from a single sample in a study of blood T cell repertoires in COVID-19. Clones were sequenced by immunoSEQ multiplex PCR, and TCRdb holds only the in-frame ones, with some missing. Of about 200,000 clones listed, roughly nine tenths were seen once; the top ten hold more than 0.7%. The sample comprised peripheral blood. All receptors come from a man between 60 and 70 years old with COVID-19, enrolled during active disease.

The genes are TRBV19 and TRBJ2-6; no clear D. Trimming stripped 5 bases from V and 0 bases from J, with 14 bases between. There are 17 residues in the CDR3. Germline CDR1 reads LNHDA; CDR2 reads SQIVND (reference sequence). The CDR3 DNA sequence: TGTGCCAGTAGTCCCGCGACCTGGGCCTCTGGGGCCAACGTCCTGACTTTC. Translating gives CASSPATWASGANVLTF. Variable domain in full (rest from reference TRBV19 and TRBJ2-6): DGGITQSPKYLFRKEGQNVTLSCEQNLNHDAMYWYRQDPGQGLRLIYYSQIVNDFQKGDIAEGYSVSREKKESFPLTVTSAQKNPTAFYLCASSPATWASGANVLTFGAGSRLTVL.

The CDR3 region has the DNA TGCGCCAGCAGTGCCCCGGGGACCTACGAGCAGTACTTC. Translated, it gives CASSAPGTYEQYF. V gene TRBV10-1 combines with J gene TRBJ2-7; the D gene is possibly TRBD2 (5 bases). From germline, CDR1 is WNHNN and CDR2 SYGVQD (reference sequence). This CDR3 region has 13 residues. V was cut by 4 bases and J by 2 bases, with 9 bases left in between.

The V call is TRBV5-1, the J call TRBJ1-5, with D hard to call. Trimming stripped 0 bases from V and 15 bases from J, with 13 bases between. Looked up from germline, CDR1 is SGHRS and CDR2 is YFSETQ. This CDR3 comprises 12 residues. The CDR3 is CASSLVVGGRHF. DNA of the CDR3: TGCGCCAGCAGCTTGGTGGTAGGAGGAAGGCATTTT.

This clone was picked up one time. V gene TRBV11-2 combines with J gene TRBJ2-7, with 11 bases that match TRBD1. CDR1 is SGHAT, CDR2 FQNNGV, per germline. This CDR3 is 15 amino acids long. The V gene end was trimmed by 1 base and the J gene end by 3 bases; junction bases not matched to a gene: 2. The CDR3 protein is CASSLGGTGGYEQYF. The CDR3, as DNA: TGTGCCAGCAGCTTAGGAGGGACAGGGGGCTACGAGCAGTACTTC.

This rearrangement joins TRBV3-1 (or the pseudogene TRBV3-2) to TRBJ1-6; the D is unclear. Germline CDR1 and CDR2: LGHDT and YNNKEL (reference sequence). V was shortened by 2 bases and J by 0 bases, with 8 bases between the two germline ends. This CDR3 region has 16 residues. The CDR3 protein is CASSQSQSSYNSPLHF. The CDR3 nucleotides read TGTGCCAGCAGCCAATCACAGAGCTCCTATAATTCACCCCTCCACTTT.

The V gene is TRBV18, the J gene TRBJ2-2; D not resolved. V was pared by 4 bases and J by 0 bases, with 9 bases between. CDR1 is KGHSH and CDR2 is LQKENI in the germline V gene. The CDR3 totals 15 residues. The CDR3 DNA sequence: TGTGCCAGCTCACGCACGAGCGCGAACACCGGGGAGCTGTTTTTT. It translates to CASSRTSANTGELFF.

This clone was counted a single time. At one end the junction does not follow the germline gene, possibly because of a read error. This chain joins TRBV7-9 and TRBJ1-3; no reliable D call. This CDR3 comprises 11 residues. Germline V gives CDR1 SEHNR, CDR2 FQNEAQ (reference sequence). The DNA of the CDR3 is TGTGCCAGCAGCTTAGTGAGCCCCGGTGATTTT. Translation: CASSLVSPGDF.

The chain combines TRBV28 with TRBJ1-2; TRBD1 aligns across 9 bases. With V trimmed by 5 bases and J by 5 bases, 6 bases remained unmatched. CDR1 MDHEN and CDR2 SYDVKM come from the germline V gene. The CDR3 extends over 14 amino acids. The CDR3 nucleotides are TGTGCCAGCAGTGGCGGGACAGGGAAATATGGCTACACCTTC. Residues: CASSGGTGKYGYTF.

The chain employs TRBV4-2 and TRBJ1-1, with a possible D match to TRBD1 (6 bases). Per the germline V gene, CDR1 is LGHNA and CDR2 is YNFKEQ. The ends were cut back, 4 bases at V and 2 bases at J, with 14 bases in the middle. The CDR3 covers 15 residues. The CDR3 sequence: CASSLSGVGNTEAFF. The DNA of the CDR3 is TGTGCCAGCAGCCTATCAGGGGTAGGAAACACTGAAGCTTTCTTT.

V usage is TRBV30 and J usage is TRBJ1-2; no definite D call. The CDR3 has 13 residues. V was pared by 8 bases and J by 1 base, with 14 bases between. CDR1 GTSNPN and CDR2 SVGIG come from the germline V gene (reference sequence). CDR3 sequence (DNA): TGTGCCGGGCCGACTATTCTTAACTATGGCTACACCTTC. Translation: CAGPTILNYGYTF.

This chain joins TRBV28 and TRBJ2-7; 7 bases fit TRBD2. Germline lookup yields CDR1 MDHEN and CDR2 SYDVKM. The CDR3 sequence is 11 residues long. The V segment lost 6 bases and the J segment 7 bases; nucleotides outside the gene matches: 3. CDR3: CASRTSWEQYF. CDR3 coding DNA: TGTGCCAGCAGGACTAGCTGGGAGCAGTACTTC.

The CDR3 bases are TGTGCCAGCAGCCAACAGATCTCTGGAAACACCATATATTTT. Residues: CASSQQISGNTIYF. The chain joins TRBV7-2 to TRBJ1-3; D is unresolved. The CDR3 contains 14 residues. Germline assignment: CDR1 SGHTA and CDR2 FQGNSA. V was shortened by 5 bases and J by 0 bases, with 8 bases between the two germline ends. Complete variable domain (other parts from reference TRBV7-2 and TRBJ1-3): GAGVSQSPSNKVTEKGKDVELRCDPISGHTALYWYRQSLGQGLEFLIYFQGNSAPDKSGLPSDRFSAERTGGSVSTLTIQRTQQEDSAVYLCASSQQISGNTIYFGEGSWLTVV.

The chain combines TRBV18 with TRBJ2-7; 8 nucleotides match TRBD2. Germline-derived CDR1 and CDR2 are KGHSH and LQKENI. Trimming removed 6 bases from V and 6 bases from J; junction bases left unmatched: 7. The CDR3 spans 13 residues. The CDR3 sequence: CASSTGLAGEQYF. The CDR3 nucleotides read TGTGCCAGCTCGACCGGACTAGCCGGCGAGCAGTACTTC.

This chain connects TRBV4-1 to TRBJ2-2, with a possible D match to TRBD2 (7 bases). CDR1 is MGHRA, CDR2 YSYEKL, per germline. Trimming left V 0 bases short and J 3 bases short, with 14 bases between. This CDR3 region has 17 residues. The CDR3 DNA reads as TGCGCCAGCAGCCAAGAGGGGGCTAGCGGCTACACCGGGGAGCTGTTTTTT. Translating it yields CASSQEGASGYTGELFF.

The chain links TRBV9 to TRBJ2-1; no definite D call. This CDR3 contains 16 residues. V was cut by 0 bases and J by 6 bases, with 16 bases left in between. The V gene's germline CDR1 is SGDLS and CDR2 YYNGEE. CDR3 in amino acids: CASSVADFPVGNEQFF. The CDR3 nucleotides are TGTGCCAGCAGCGTAGCTGACTTTCCGGTGGGCAATGAGCAGTTCTTC.

This rearrangement joins TRBV9 to TRBJ1-1; D may be TRBD1 (5 bases). The germline V and J ends were trimmed by 2 bases and 2 bases, with 7 bases remaining between them. Looked up from germline, CDR1 is SGDLS and CDR2 is YYNGEE. This CDR3 is built from 13 residues. The CDR3 loop reads CASSVTVNTEAFF. CDR3 DNA: TGTGCCAGCAGCGTGACAGTTAACACTGAAGCTTTCTTT.

The chain recombines TRBV5-1 with TRBJ2-5; TRBD2 matches at 10 bases. The CDR3 is 16 amino acids. Per the germline V gene, CDR1 is SGHRS and CDR2 is YFSETQ. The V gene end was trimmed by 2 bases and the J gene end by 0 bases; junction bases not matched to a gene: 4. The CDR3 DNA reads TGCGCCAGCAGCTTTAACCTAGCGGGGGACCAAGAGACCCAGTACTTC. The encoded protein is CASSFNLAGDQETQYF.

The chain uses TRBV5-1 and TRBJ2-2; a weak D match, TRBD1 (5 bases). Trimming cost V 0 bases and J 1 base, with 7 bases left between them. Germline assignment: CDR1 SGHRS and CDR2 YFSETQ. CDR3 size: 15 residues. The CDR3 protein is CASSLEGMNTGELFF. DNA for the CDR3: TGCGCCAGCAGCTTGGAGGGGATGAACACCGGGGAGCTGTTTTTT. Based on the CDR3 plus reference TRBV5-1 and TRBJ2-2, the full variable domain is KAGVTQTPRYLIKTRGQQVTLSCSPISGHRSVSWYQQTPGQGLQFLFEYFSETQRNKGNFPGRFSGRQFSNSRSEMNVSTLELGDSALYLCASSLEGMNTGELFFGEGSRLTVL.

This clone was picked up one time. The chain uses TRBV5-4 and TRBJ2-7; 7 nucleotides match TRBD1. CDR1 and CDR2 (germline): SGHNT, YYREEE (reference sequence). Trimming cost V 2 bases and J 5 bases; bases outside gene matches: 4. This CDR3 comprises 13 residues. CDR3 residues: CASSFKTGNEQYF. The CDR3 DNA reads as TGTGCCAGCAGCTTTAAGACAGGGAACGAGCAGTACTTC.

The V gene is TRBV7-9, the J gene TRBJ1-1; unclear D gene. The germline V gene has CDR1 SEHNR and CDR2 FQNEAQ (reference sequence). CDR3 size: 13 residues. V was trimmed by 6 bases and J by 1 base, leaving 9 bases between them. The CDR3 here is CASSYLSNTEAFF. In nucleotides, the CDR3 is TGTGCCAGCAGTTACTTATCGAACACTGAAGCTTTCTTT.

The chain joins TRBV30 to TRBJ1-1, with TRBD1 identical over 10 bases. V shed 0 bases and J 3 bases; nucleotides not matched to a gene: 7. The CDR3 has 16 amino acids. CDR1 is GTSNPN, CDR2 SVGIG, per germline (reference sequence). The CDR3 DNA sequence: TGTGCCTGGAGTGTTAGGACAGGGGGTTGGGACACTGAAGCTTTCTTT. This translates into CAWSVRTGGWDTEAFF.

With respect to this clone: Distinct nucleotide sequences in the sample also encode this CDR3. The chain has TRBV5-1 and TRBJ2-7; D remains ambiguous. The germline V gene encodes CDR1 SGHRS and CDR2 YFSETQ. V was trimmed by 0 bases and J by 0 bases, leaving 10 bases between them. The CDR3 sequence is 15 residues long. This CDR3 is CASSLEAGSSYEQYF. For the CDR3, the DNA is TGCGCCAGCAGCTTGGAGGCAGGAAGCTCCTACGAGCAGTACTTC.

The table lists this clone with a count of one. The genes are TRBV5-1 and TRBJ2-2, with 13 positions matching TRBD2. This CDR3 is 15 amino acids long. J lost 2 bases, V lost 7 bases, and 2 bases had no gene match. Germline CDR1 reads SGHRS; CDR2 reads YFSETQ. The CDR3 loop is CASGLAGANTGELFF. The CDR3 nucleotides are TGCGCCAGCGGACTAGCGGGGGCAAACACCGGGGAGCTGTTTTTT.

The chain is built from TRBV6-1 and TRBJ1-2; TRBD1 is a possible D gene (6 bases). Germline V gene lookup returns CDR1 MNHNS and CDR2 SASEGT. Trimming took off 0 bases at V and 7 bases at J, with 12 bases between the two ends. This CDR3 is built from 14 residues. The CDR3 DNA reads as TGTGCCAGCAGTGAAGCGCGAATGGGGGCTGGCTACACCTTC. This gives the protein CASSEARMGAGYTF.

The chain links TRBV27 to TRBJ2-7; a weak D match, TRBD1 (6 bases). CDR3 length: 13 residues. V shed 5 bases and J shed 6 bases, with 14 bases lying between them. Per the germline V gene, CDR1 is MNHEY and CDR2 is SMNVEV (reference sequence). The CDR3 loop reads CASSRVRGPEQYF. CDR3 in DNA: TGTGCCAGCAGTCGTGTCAGGGGACCCGAGCAGTACTTC.

The V call is TRBV4-2, the J call TRBJ1-3; weak D call: TRBD1 (6 bases). With 6 bases removed from V and 2 bases from J, the gap between germline ends came to 17 bases. Germline CDR1 is LGHNA and CDR2 is YNFKEQ. The CDR3 has 16 amino acids. Here the CDR3 DNA reads TGTGCCAGCAGTTCCTCCGGGACAACCACTGGAAACACCATATATTTT. The encoded protein is CASSSSGTTTGNTIYF.

CDR3 amino acids: CASRDTGNTGELFF. DNA of the CDR3: TGCGCCAGCAGAGATACAGGGAACACCGGGGAGCTGTTTTTT. The V call is TRBV5-1, the J call TRBJ2-2; D might be TRBD1 (5 bases). CDR1 and CDR2 (germline): SGHRS, YFSETQ. The germline V and J ends were trimmed by 5 bases and 1 base, with 9 bases remaining between them. The CDR3 contains 14 residues.